This T cell receptor beta chain was profiled in a study of T cells in Graves' hyperthyroidism and ophthalmopathy. This clonotype was counted ten times or more. The antigen remains unidentified. In germline, CDR1 is MDHEN, CDR2 SYDVKM. The V gene lost 1 base and the J gene lost 7 bases, with 17 bases spanning the gap. This CDR3 region has 15 residues. Regarding the study as a whole: The model forecast ophthalmopathy, anticipating it by a median approximately 6.1 months before onset. Most clonotypes expanded in the thyroid (above 0.001) were also present in blood.

Amplification of TCR beta CDR3 regions was performed using RNA transcripts as template. In the first-round RT-PCR of the TCR CDR3, the HTBI primer set was used. Using its own MiXCR run on the multiplex PCR reads, TCRdb lists one record per CDR3 protein. Among 600,000 to 700,000 distinct CDR3 sequences, roughly 15% were seen once, and the ten largest hold about 4.5%. Sequencing was carried out using blood. This chain uses TRBV28 with TRBJ2-7; D might be TRBD1 (6 bases). This receptor was obtained from a woman aged 40 to 50 with Graves' ophthalmopathy. Written as DNA, the CDR3 is TGTGCCAGCAGTTTATCGCCAACAGGGACGGATGAGCAGTACTTC. Protein product: CASSLSPTGTDEQYF.